This entry lists 5 T cell receptor beta chains sequenced from one sample in a study of control samples from healthy donors and cancer patients. This table comes from immunoSEQ multiplex PCR, and its TCRdb copy is limited to in-frame clones, with some not included. The sample holds about 160,000 clones, roughly 95% seen once. The sample taken for sequencing was blood. These TCRs come from a woman in her 30s in good health.

This chain links TRBV18 with TRBJ2-5, with a possible D match to TRBD2 (5 bases). CDR1 KGHSH and CDR2 LQKENI come from the germline V gene. This CDR3 region has 15 residues. Trimming took off 0 bases at V and 1 base at J, with 9 bases between the two ends. DNA for the CDR3: TGTGCCAGCTCACCACCCCCCGGGGTCCAAGAGACCCAGTACTTC. Protein product: CASSPPPGVQETQYF. Complete variable domain (other parts from reference TRBV18 and TRBJ2-5): NAGVMQNPRHLVRRRGQEARLRCSPMKGHSHVYWYRQLPEEGLKFMVYLQKENIIDESGMPKERFSAEFPKEGPSILRIQQVVRGDSAAYFCASSPPPGVQETQYFGPGTRLLVL.

This rearrangement joins TRBV28 to TRBJ1-4; 9 bases match TRBD1. The CDR3 length is 15 residues. V gave up 6 bases and J gave up 6 bases; unmatched junction bases: 8. CDR1 and CDR2 (germline): MDHEN, SYDVKM. CDR3 DNA: TGTGCCAGCAGACCACAGGGGGCGTCTCATGAAAAACTGTTTTTT. Translating gives CASRPQGASHEKLFF.

The chain links TRBV2 to TRBJ2-3; D is ambiguous. The CDR3 totals 14 residues. Germline V gives CDR1 SNHLY, CDR2 FYNNEI. Trimming pared 1 base from V and 1 base from J, leaving 6 bases between. CDR3 sequence reads: CASSEEGGTDTQYF. The CDR3 DNA is TGTGCCAGCAGTGAAGAAGGTGGCACAGATACGCAGTATTTT.

This chain uses TRBV6-4 with TRBJ2-1; D may correspond to TRBD1 or TRBD2 (5 bases each). The V gene's germline CDR1 is MRHNA and CDR2 SNTAGT. Trimming removed 4 bases from V and 5 bases from J, with 18 bases in between. This CDR3 contains 16 residues. CDR3 nucleotide sequence: TGTGCCAGCAGTGCTGACAATCGTGGGGGTCACAATGAGCAGTTCTTC. This translates into CASSADNRGGHNEQFF.

V gene TRBV28 combines with J gene TRBJ2-5; the D is unclear. The germline V gene encodes CDR1 MDHEN and CDR2 SYDVKM. The germline V and J ends were trimmed by 3 bases and 6 bases, with 11 bases remaining between them. The CDR3 sequence is 13 residues long. The CDR3 DNA reads TGTGCCAGCAGTTTGCTAGGGATGCAGACCCAGTACTTC. Protein: CASSLLGMQTQYF.